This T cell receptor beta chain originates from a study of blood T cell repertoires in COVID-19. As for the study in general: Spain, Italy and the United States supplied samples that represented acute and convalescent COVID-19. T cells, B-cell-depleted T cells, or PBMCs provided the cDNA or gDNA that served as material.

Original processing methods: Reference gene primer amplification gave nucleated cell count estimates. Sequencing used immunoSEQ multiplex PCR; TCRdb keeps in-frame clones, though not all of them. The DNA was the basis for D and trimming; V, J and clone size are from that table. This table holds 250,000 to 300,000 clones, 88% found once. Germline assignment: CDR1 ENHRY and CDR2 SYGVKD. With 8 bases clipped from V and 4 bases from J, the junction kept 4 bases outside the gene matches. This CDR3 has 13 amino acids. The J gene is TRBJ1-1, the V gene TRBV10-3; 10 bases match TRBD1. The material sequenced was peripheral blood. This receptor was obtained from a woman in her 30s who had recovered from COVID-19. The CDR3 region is CAIAGDRGTEAFF. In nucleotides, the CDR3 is TGTGCCATCGCTGGGGACAGGGGCACTGAAGCTTTCTTT.